Following are 31 T cell receptor beta chains from one sample sequenced in a study of CD8 T cells in ankylosing spondylitis. TCRdb itself ran the 5' RACE reads through MiXCR, one entry per CDR3 protein. The sample includes about 400,000 distinct CDR3 sequences, roughly 22% of them seen just once. Material for sequencing was blood, either unsorted or a sorted T cell fraction (not recorded which). These receptors all come from a male donor with ankylosing spondylitis or in good health (not recorded which).

The table lists this clonotype with a few counts. V gene TRBV24-1 combines with J gene TRBJ2-3; a possible D gene is TRBD1 (6 bases). V lost 4 bases to trimming and J lost 5 bases, with 15 bases between them. CDR1 is KGHDR, CDR2 SFDVKD, per germline. This CDR3 has 15 residues. In DNA, the CDR3 is TGTGCCACCAGTGAAACCGGATTAGGGGGAGATACGCAGTATTTT. Its translation: CATSETGLGGDTQYF.

In this sample, this clonotype turned up a few times. V usage is TRBV25-1 and J usage is TRBJ2-3; D might be TRBD1 or TRBD2, each matching 5 bases. The CDR3 runs 14 residues. Trimming took off 7 bases at V and 5 bases at J, with 16 bases between the two ends. Germline assignment: CDR1 MGHDK and CDR2 SYGVNS. This CDR3 is CASTAWGSLDTQYF. The CDR3 DNA sequence: TGTGCCAGCACCGCCTGGGGGTCCTTAGATACGCAGTATTTT.

Ten or more counts support this clonotype. V and J are TRBV12-3 or TRBV12-4 and TRBJ2-3; 8 nucleotides align to TRBD1. The trim removed 5 bases at V and 5 bases at J, leaving 6 bases unmatched. This CDR3 is built from 14 residues. The CDR3 DNA follows: TGTGCCAGCAGTAACCGTACAGGGGGAGATACGCAGTATTTT. This sequence encodes CASSNRTGGDTQYF.

J is TRBJ2-2 and V is TRBV29-1; D is unclear. V was trimmed by 2 bases and J by 5 bases, leaving 6 bases between them. The CDR3 totals 12 residues. Germline-derived CDR1 and CDR2 are SQVTM and ANQGSEA. CDR3 sequence: CSVEWHTGELFF. The DNA for the CDR3 is TGCAGCGTTGAATGGCATACCGGGGAGCTGTTTTTT.

This clonotype was observed once. The rearrangement joins TRBV11-2 to TRBJ2-1; 13 nucleotides align to TRBD2. This CDR3 contains 18 residues. Looked up from germline, CDR1 is SGHAT and CDR2 is FQNNGV. With 5 bases clipped from V and 1 base from J, the junction kept 8 bases outside the gene matches. The CDR3 loop is CASSPELAGGPSYNEQFF. The CDR3 DNA reads as TGTGCCAGCAGCCCTGAACTAGCGGGGGGGCCTTCCTACAATGAGCAGTTCTTC.

This clonotype was seen ten or more times. V and J are TRBV28 and TRBJ1-2; D is undetermined. This CDR3 contains 11 residues. V was cut by 4 bases and J by 6 bases, with 6 bases left in between. Per the germline V gene, CDR1 is MDHEN and CDR2 is SYDVKM. The CDR3 DNA follows: TGTGCCAGCAGTTCGGGCGATGGCTACACCTTC. This encodes CASSSGDGYTF.

This clonotype was observed a few times. The V call is TRBV20-1, the J call TRBJ2-3; D is undetermined. The CDR3 consists of 12 residues. The germline V and J ends were trimmed by 0 bases and 2 bases, with 3 bases remaining between them. Germline CDR1 DFQATT, CDR2 SNEGSKA (reference sequence). Here the CDR3 reads CSARDLTDTQYF. CDR3 coding DNA: TGCAGTGCTAGAGATCTCACAGATACGCAGTATTTT.

This clonotype was counted ten times or more. The rearrangement links TRBV29-1 to TRBJ2-1, with 7 nucleotides matching TRBD2. Germline V lookup: CDR1 SQVTM, CDR2 ANQGSEA. V dropped 3 bases and J dropped 10; count of bases not matched to a gene: 6. This CDR3 has 12 residues. The CDR3 coding sequence is TGCAGCGTTGAGGGAGGGCTAGAGGAGCAGTTCTTC. Protein product: CSVEGGLEEQFF.

V and J are TRBV29-1 and TRBJ1-1, with D maybe TRBD1 (6 bases). The V end lost 3 bases, the J end lost 0 bases, and 20 bases lay between the germline ends. CDR3 length: 17 residues. Germline V gene data show CDR1 as SQVTM and CDR2 as ANQGSEA. The chain's CDR3 is CSVEEAWGAKVNTEAFF. The CDR3, as DNA: TGCAGCGTTGAGGAAGCTTGGGGGGCCAAGGTGAACACTGAAGCTTTCTTT.

The chain uses TRBV19 and TRBJ2-7; the D call may be TRBD1 or TRBD2 (5 bases each). Trimming took off 3 bases at V and 3 bases at J, with 18 bases between the two ends. The CDR3 consists of 16 residues. Germline V CDR1 and CDR2: LNHDA, SQIVND (reference sequence). Written as DNA, the CDR3 is TGTGCCAGTAGTATGGGGGAGCCCCTGGGATTCTACGAGCAGTACTTC. Its translation is CASSMGEPLGFYEQYF.

This chain joins TRBV6-4 and TRBJ2-1; 7 bases fit TRBD1. This CDR3 region has 15 residues. J lost 3 bases, V lost 4 bases, and 6 bases had no gene match. Looked up from germline, CDR1 is MRHNA and CDR2 is SNTAGT. CDR3 region: CASSVAGGDYNEQFF. DNA of the CDR3: TGTGCCAGCAGTGTAGCAGGGGGAGACTACAATGAGCAGTTCTTC.

The rearrangement links TRBV12-3 or TRBV12-4 to TRBJ1-1; the D is unclear. Trimming removed 2 bases at V and 3 bases at J, with 16 bases between. The CDR3 covers 16 residues. CDR3 in amino acids: CASSLWCGREDTEAFF. Here the CDR3 DNA reads TGTGCCAGCAGTTTATGGTGCGGGCGCGAGGACACTGAAGCTTTCTTT.

A few counts support this clonotype. CDR3: CASRILGVGYNEQFF. CDR3 bases: TGTGCCAGCAGGATACTGGGGGTGGGTTACAATGAGCAGTTCTTC. This chain links TRBV21-1 with TRBJ2-1; the tabulated D call, TRBD1, remains unverified against the DNA. TRBV21-1 is given as a pseudogene. There are 15 residues in the CDR3.

The rearrangement joins TRBV7-9 to TRBJ2-7, with 9 bases fitting TRBD1. The V gene's germline CDR1 is SEHNR and CDR2 FQNEAQ (reference sequence). The CDR3 is 15 residues long. V was clipped by 4 bases and J by 3 bases; unmatched bases: 7. The CDR3 nucleotides read TGTGCCAGCAGCTGGGGCGGGGACAGGGTCTACGAGCAGTACTTC. This gives the protein CASSWGGDRVYEQYF.

This clonotype has just a few counts. The chain carries TRBV5-1 and TRBJ2-1; TRBD2 matches at 10 bases. Germline V CDR1 and CDR2: SGHRS, YFSETQ. V lost 4 bases and J lost 3; bases outside the gene matches: 10. This CDR3 is 17 amino acids long. The CDR3 spells CASSPSSGGPLYNEQFF. For the CDR3, the DNA is TGCGCCAGCAGCCCATCTAGCGGGGGCCCCCTCTACAATGAGCAGTTCTTC.

This clonotype was counted a few times. The rearrangement joins TRBV15 to TRBJ1-1; D is unclear. V shed 1 base and J shed 2 bases, with 5 bases lying between them. Germline loops: CDR1 LNHNV, CDR2 YYDKDF (reference sequence). The CDR3 covers 13 residues. The CDR3 sequence: CATSRGPNTEAFF. DNA of the CDR3: TGTGCCACCAGCAGAGGACCAAACACTGAAGCTTTCTTT.

The J gene is TRBJ2-1, the V gene TRBV6-1; 10 bases agree with TRBD2. Germline trimming cut 3 bases from V and 2 bases from J; bases unmatched to any gene: 4. The CDR3 consists of 16 residues. From germline, CDR1 is MNHNS and CDR2 SASEGT. In DNA, the CDR3 is TGTGCCAGCAGTGATCCCAGCGGGGGGGCCTACAATGAGCAGTTCTTC. Its translation is CASSDPSGGAYNEQFF.

Only a few counts were recorded for this clonotype. This chain links TRBV29-1 with TRBJ2-1, with D hard to call. Trimming pared 5 bases from V and 10 bases from J, leaving 12 bases between. CDR1 SQVTM and CDR2 ANQGSEA come from the germline V gene. This CDR3 has 11 amino acids. CDR3 nucleotide sequence: TGCAGCGTTCTGTTTGGGTTCGAGCAGTTCTTC. This encodes CSVLFGFEQFF.

V is TRBV11-2 and J is TRBJ1-4, with D perhaps matching TRBD1 (6 bases). V was cut by 1 base and J by 7 bases, with 10 bases left in between. The CDR3 consists of 14 residues. Germline lookup yields CDR1 SGHAT and CDR2 FQNNGV. This CDR3 is CASSLARGGEKLFF. The CDR3 DNA reads TGTGCCAGCAGCTTAGCCAGGGGAGGTGAAAAACTGTTTTTT. The full variable domain, completed using reference TRBV11-2 and TRBJ1-4, is EAGVAQSPRYKIIEKRQSVAFWCNPISGHATLYWYQQILGQGPKLLIQFQNNGVVDDSQLPKDRFSAERLKGVDSTLKIQPAKLEDSAVYLCASSLARGGEKLFFGSGTQLSVL.

The chain combines TRBV27 with TRBJ2-3; 10 bases map to TRBD2. The V gene end was trimmed by 5 bases and the J gene end by 2 bases; junction bases not matched to a gene: 4. Germline V gene sequence: CDR1 MNHEY, CDR2 SMNVEV (reference sequence). The CDR3 spans 15 residues. The CDR3 bases are TGTGCCAGCAGTATAGCGGGGGGATACACAGATACGCAGTATTTT. Protein: CASSIAGGYTDTQYF.

The V call is TRBV15, the J call TRBJ1-1; maybe TRBD1 (5 bases). The ends were cut back, 5 bases at V and 6 bases at J, with 13 bases in the middle. From germline, CDR1 is LNHNV and CDR2 YYDKDF (reference sequence). The CDR3 consists of 13 residues. For the CDR3, the DNA is TGTGCCACCAGCTGGGGGGGGTCGTCTGAAGCTTTCTTT. It translates to CATSWGGSSEAFF.

This rearrangement joins TRBV6-5 to TRBJ2-7; tentatively, D is TRBD1 or TRBD2 (6 bases each). Germline CDR1 MNHEY, CDR2 SVGAGI. Deletions cut 0 bases from V and 2 bases from J, with 17 bases between. This CDR3 spans 17 amino acids. This chain's CDR3 is CASSYSWGAAGTYEQYF. CDR3 nucleotides: TGTGCCAGCAGTTACTCGTGGGGGGCGGCCGGGACCTACGAGCAGTACTTC.

The CDR3 here is CASSPARGDEQFF. The CDR3 DNA is TGTGCCAGCAGCCCTGCGCGGGGGGATGAGCAGTTCTTC. This rearrangement joins TRBV5-5 to TRBJ2-1; 8 bases fit TRBD2. This CDR3 contains 13 residues. Germline V gives CDR1 SGHKS, CDR2 YYEKEE (reference sequence). V shed 4 bases and J 8 bases; nucleotides not matched to a gene: 5.

This clonotype was seen a few times. J is TRBJ2-1 and V is TRBV29-1; TRBD1 aligns across 7 bases. The ends lost 7 bases at V and 3 bases at J; junction bases unmatched: 9. Germline CDR1 and CDR2: SQVTM and ANQGSEA. The CDR3 is 14 amino acids. CDR3 nucleotide sequence: TGCAGCGCGGGGCAGGGGGTCGGCTACAATGAGCAGTTCTTC. It is translated as CSAGQGVGYNEQFF.

The rearrangement uses TRBV12-3 or TRBV12-4 and TRBJ2-7, with 8 bases fitting TRBD2. The CDR3 contains 14 residues. V lost 7 bases, J lost 3 bases, and 8 bases stayed unmatched. DNA for the CDR3: TGTGCCAGCACCGCCGGGACTAGAGACTACGAGCAGTACTTC. Amino acid sequence: CASTAGTRDYEQYF.

The chain recombines TRBV30 with TRBJ2-7; D remains unclear. Germline V gene sequence: CDR1 GTSNPN, CDR2 SVGIG (reference sequence). This CDR3 is 12 amino acids long. The V gene lost 3 bases and the J gene lost 2 bases, with 8 bases spanning the gap. CDR3 DNA sequence: TGTGCCTGGAGCTTACCCCCCTACGAGCAGTACTTC. Amino acids: CAWSLPPYEQYF.

J is TRBJ2-2 and V is TRBV9, with TRBD2 matching over 10 bases. The germline V gene encodes CDR1 SGDLS and CDR2 YYNGEE. Germline trimming cut 4 bases from V and 2 bases from J; bases unmatched to any gene: 11. This CDR3 comprises 18 residues. The CDR3 region has the DNA TGTGCCAGCAGCTTATCCACCGGGACTAGCGCCAACACCGGGGAGCTGTTTTTT. This gives the protein CASSLSTGTSANTGELFF.

This clonotype was seen repeatedly, ten times or more. The rearrangement joins TRBV18 to TRBJ2-7; perhaps TRBD1 as D (6 bases). In germline, CDR1 is KGHSH, CDR2 LQKENI. V was trimmed by 0 bases and J by 3 bases, leaving 6 bases between them. CDR3 length: 13 amino acids. The CDR3 loop is CASSPPDSYEQYF. The CDR3 DNA is TGTGCCAGCTCACCACCGGACAGCTACGAGCAGTACTTC.

The rearrangement joins TRBV28 to TRBJ2-2; 10 bases match TRBD2. This CDR3 has 16 amino acids. With 5 bases clipped from V and 5 bases from J, the junction kept 8 bases outside the gene matches. The V gene's germline CDR1 is MDHEN and CDR2 SYDVKM. As DNA, the CDR3 is TGTGCCAGCAGTCCACTAGCGGGGAGGCAAACCGGGGAGCTGTTTTTT. Its protein product is CASSPLAGRQTGELFF.

The genes are TRBV2 and TRBJ2-7, with D unresolved. Looked up from germline, CDR1 is SNHLY and CDR2 is FYNNEI. The CDR3 has 14 residues. V lost 4 bases and J 0 bases, leaving 10 bases between the germline ends. CDR3 in DNA: TGTGCCAGCAGTGTGTTCGGCGGCTCCTACGAGCAGTACTTC. As protein: CASSVFGGSYEQYF.

This clonotype came up a few times. The chain employs TRBV28 and TRBJ1-2; TRBD1 matches at 8 bases. The germline CDR1 and CDR2 sequences are MDHEN and SYDVKM. V trimming: 6 bases; J trimming: 2 bases; junction bases outside the gene matches: 8. This CDR3 has 15 amino acids. CDR3: CASSARGPTNYGYTF. The CDR3 nucleotides read TGTGCCAGCAGCGCCAGGGGGCCCACGAACTATGGCTACACCTTC.